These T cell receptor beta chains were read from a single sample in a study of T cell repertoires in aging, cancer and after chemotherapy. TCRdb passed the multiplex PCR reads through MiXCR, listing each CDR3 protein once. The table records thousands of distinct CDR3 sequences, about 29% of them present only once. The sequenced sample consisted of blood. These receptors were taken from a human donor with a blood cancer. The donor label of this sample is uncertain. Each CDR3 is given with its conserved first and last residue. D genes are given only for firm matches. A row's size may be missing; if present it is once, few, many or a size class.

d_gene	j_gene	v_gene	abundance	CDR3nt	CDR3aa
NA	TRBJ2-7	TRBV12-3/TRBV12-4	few	TGTGCCAGCAGTTTACTCCGATCGTACGAGCAGTACTTC	CASSLLRSYEQYF
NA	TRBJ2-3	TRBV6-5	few	TGTGCCAGCAGCCCCACCCATCCTGACTCCTTTTATTTAGATACGCAGTATTTT	CASSPTHPDSFYLDTQYF
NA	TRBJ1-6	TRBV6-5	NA	TGTGCCAGCAGTGGGGCTGCTCGGAATTCACCCCTCCACTTT	CASSGAARNSPLHF
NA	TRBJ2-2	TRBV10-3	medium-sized	TGTGCCATCAGCCACTTAAGCGGGGAGCTGTTTTTT	CAISHLSGELFF
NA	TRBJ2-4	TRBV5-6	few	TGTGCCAGCAGCCCACCACAGGGACGACTAGCCAAAAACATTCAGTACTTC	CASSPPQGRLAKNIQYF
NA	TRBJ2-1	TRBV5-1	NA	TGCGCCAGCAGCTTGGCCTGGACAAGGGGCAATGAGCAGTTCTTC	CASSLAWTRGNEQFF
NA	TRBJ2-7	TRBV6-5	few	TGTGCCAGCAGGGATGGAACGAGCTCCTACGAGCAGTACTTC	CASRDGTSSYEQYF
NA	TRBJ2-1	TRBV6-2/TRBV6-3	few	TGTGCCAGCAGCCACGGGACCCTCTACAATGAGCAGTTCTTC	CASSHGTLYNEQFF
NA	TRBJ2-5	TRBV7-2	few	TGTGCCAGCGTTCGGGATCCCCAAGGGGAGACCCAGTACTTC	CASVRDPQGETQYF
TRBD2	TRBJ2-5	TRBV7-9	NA	TGTGCCAGCAGCTTCCGGGGGGGGGGCCAAGAGACCCAGTACTTC	CASSFRGGGQETQYF
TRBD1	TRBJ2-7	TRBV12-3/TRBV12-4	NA	TGTGCCAGCACTCGGACAGGGGGCTACGAGCAGTACTTC	CASTRTGGYEQYF
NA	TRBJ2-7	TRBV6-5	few	TGTGCCAGCAGTGAACCGGGACCCCTAGCCTACGAGCAGTACTTC	CASSEPGPLAYEQYF
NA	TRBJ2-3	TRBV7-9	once	TGTGCCAGCAGTTTGGAAATGCCTAGTACGCAGTATTTT	CASSLEMPSTQYF
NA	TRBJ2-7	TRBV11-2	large	TGTGCCAGCACCGATCCGGGACGACACCTAAACGAGCAGTACTTC	CASTDPGRHLNEQYF
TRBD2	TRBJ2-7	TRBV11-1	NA	TGTGCCAGCAGCCCTTGGACTAGCGGGGGCCCCTACGAGCAGTACTTC	CASSPWTSGGPYEQYF
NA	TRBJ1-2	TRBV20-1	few	TGCAGTGCGCGCCCGGGGGGGCCTAACTATGGCTACACCTTC	CSARPGGPNYGYTF
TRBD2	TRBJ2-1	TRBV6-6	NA	TGTGCCAGCAGTTTCCGGGGGGGGGGGGATCACGATGAGCAGTTCTTC	CASSFRGGGDHDEQFF
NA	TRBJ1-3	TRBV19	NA	TGTGCCAGTTCCGGGGCAGGGAGGTCTGGAAACACCATATATTTT	CASSGAGRSGNTIYF
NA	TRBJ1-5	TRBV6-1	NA	TGTGCCAGCAGTGAACAGAGAGATCAGCCCCAGCATTTT	CASSEQRDQPQHF
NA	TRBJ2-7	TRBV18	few	TGTGCCAGCTCACCAGGGGGCGGGAAGTACGAGCAGTACTTC	CASSPGGGKYEQYF
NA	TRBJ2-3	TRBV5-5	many	TGTGCCAGCCAAAGCAGGGGTACCGACTGGGATACGCAGTATTTT	CASQSRGTDWDTQYF
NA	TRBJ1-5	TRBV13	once	TGCGCCAGCAGCTTGGCCGGAGGGAAAAATCAGCCCCAGCATTTT	CASSLAGGKNQPQHF
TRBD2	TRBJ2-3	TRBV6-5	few	TGTGCCAGCAGTTACCTCCTCAGCGGGGGCAACACAGATACGCAGTATTTT	CASSYLLSGGNTDTQYF
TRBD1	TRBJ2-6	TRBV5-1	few	TGCGCCAGCAACATGGGACAGGGGCCCGATGGGGCCAACGTCCTGACTTTC	CASNMGQGPDGANVLTF